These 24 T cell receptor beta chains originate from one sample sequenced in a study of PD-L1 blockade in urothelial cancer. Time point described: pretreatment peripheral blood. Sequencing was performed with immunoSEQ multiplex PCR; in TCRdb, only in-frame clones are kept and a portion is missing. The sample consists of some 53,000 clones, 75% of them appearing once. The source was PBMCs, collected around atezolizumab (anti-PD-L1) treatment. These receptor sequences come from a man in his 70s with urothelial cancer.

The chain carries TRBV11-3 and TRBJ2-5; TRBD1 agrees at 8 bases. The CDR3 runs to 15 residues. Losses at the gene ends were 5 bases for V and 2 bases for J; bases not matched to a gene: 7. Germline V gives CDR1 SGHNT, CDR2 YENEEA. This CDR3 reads CASSLGQGWQETQYF. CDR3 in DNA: TGTGCCAGCAGCCTTGGACAGGGATGGCAAGAGACCCAGTACTTC.

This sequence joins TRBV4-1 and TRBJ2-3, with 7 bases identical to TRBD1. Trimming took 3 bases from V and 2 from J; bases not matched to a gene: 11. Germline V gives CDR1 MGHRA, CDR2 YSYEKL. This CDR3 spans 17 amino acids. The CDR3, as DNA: TGCGCCAGCAGCCAGAGTTTTCGGACAGGATCCACAGATACGCAGTATTTT. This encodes CASSQSFRTGSTDTQYF.

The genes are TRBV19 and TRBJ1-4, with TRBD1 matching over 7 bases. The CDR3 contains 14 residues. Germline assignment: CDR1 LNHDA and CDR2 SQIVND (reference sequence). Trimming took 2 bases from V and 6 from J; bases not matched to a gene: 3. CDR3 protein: CASSILTGHEKLFF. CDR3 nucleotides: TGTGCCAGTAGTATATTGACAGGGCATGAAAAACTGTTTTTT.

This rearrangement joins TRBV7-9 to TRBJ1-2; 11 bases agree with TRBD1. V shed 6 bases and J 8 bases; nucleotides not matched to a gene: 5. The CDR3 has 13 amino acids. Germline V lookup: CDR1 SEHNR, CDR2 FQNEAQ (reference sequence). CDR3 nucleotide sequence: TGTGCCAGCAGTTCGGACAGGGGGCAGGGCTACACCTTC. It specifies CASSSDRGQGYTF.

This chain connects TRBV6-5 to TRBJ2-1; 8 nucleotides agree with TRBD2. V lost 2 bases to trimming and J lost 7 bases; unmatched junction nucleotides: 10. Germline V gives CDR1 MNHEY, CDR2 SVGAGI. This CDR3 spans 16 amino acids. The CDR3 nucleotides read TGTGCCAGCAGTTACCGAGGTAGCGGGATGAAGAATGAGCAGTTCTTC. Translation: CASSYRGSGMKNEQFF.

The CDR3 sequence: CASSLMPVRQGSTNEKLFF. In nucleotides, the CDR3 is TGCGCCAGCAGCTTGATGCCGGTTCGACAGGGATCAACTAATGAAAAACTGTTTTTT. The chain joins TRBV5-1 to TRBJ1-4, with 7 bases fitting TRBD1. Germline loops: CDR1 SGHRS, CDR2 YFSETQ. The CDR3 consists of 19 residues. V was clipped by 1 base and J by 0 bases; unmatched bases: 12.

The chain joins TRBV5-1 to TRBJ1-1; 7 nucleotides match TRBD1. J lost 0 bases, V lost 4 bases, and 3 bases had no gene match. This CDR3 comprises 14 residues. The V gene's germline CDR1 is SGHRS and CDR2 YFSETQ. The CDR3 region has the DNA TGCGCCAGCAGCGAGGGACAGCTGAACACTGAAGCTTTCTTT. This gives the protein CASSEGQLNTEAFF.

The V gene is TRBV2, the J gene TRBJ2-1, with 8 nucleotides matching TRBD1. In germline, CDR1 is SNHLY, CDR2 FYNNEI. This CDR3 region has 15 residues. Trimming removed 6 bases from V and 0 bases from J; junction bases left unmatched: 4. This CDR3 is CASRADRGSYNEQFF. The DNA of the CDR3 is TGTGCCAGCAGAGCCGACAGGGGCTCCTACAATGAGCAGTTCTTC.

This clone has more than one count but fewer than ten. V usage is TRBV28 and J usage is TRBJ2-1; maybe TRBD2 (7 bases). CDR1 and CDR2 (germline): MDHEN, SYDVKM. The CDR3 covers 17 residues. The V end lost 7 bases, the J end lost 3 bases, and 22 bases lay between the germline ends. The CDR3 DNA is TGTGCCAGCATTAACATTCGCAGGGGAGGGTTCTACAATGAGCAGTTCTTC. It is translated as CASINIRRGGFYNEQFF.

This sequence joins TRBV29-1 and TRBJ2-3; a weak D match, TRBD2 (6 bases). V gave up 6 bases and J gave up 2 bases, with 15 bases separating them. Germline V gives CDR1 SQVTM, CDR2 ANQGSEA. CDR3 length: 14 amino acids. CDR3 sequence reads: CSVAGTGPTDTQYF. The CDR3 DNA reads TGCAGCGTCGCCGGGACTGGCCCCACAGATACGCAGTATTTT.

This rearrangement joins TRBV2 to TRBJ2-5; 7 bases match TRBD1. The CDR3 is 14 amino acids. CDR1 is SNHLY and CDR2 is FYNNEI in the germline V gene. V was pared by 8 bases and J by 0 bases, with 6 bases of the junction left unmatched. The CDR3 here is CASGETGYQETQYF. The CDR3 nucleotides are TGTGCCAGCGGGGAGACAGGGTACCAAGAGACCCAGTACTTC. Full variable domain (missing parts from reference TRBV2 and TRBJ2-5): EPEVTQTPSHQVTQMGQEVILRCVPISNHLYFYWYRQILGQKVEFLVSFYNNEISEKSEIFDDQFSVERPDGSNFTLKIRSTKLEDSAMYFCASGETGYQETQYFGPGTRLLVL.

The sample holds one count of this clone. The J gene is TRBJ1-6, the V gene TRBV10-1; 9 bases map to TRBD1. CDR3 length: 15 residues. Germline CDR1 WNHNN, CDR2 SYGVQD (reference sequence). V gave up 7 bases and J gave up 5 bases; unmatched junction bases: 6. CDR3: CASIRTGVNNSPLHF. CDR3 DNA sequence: TGCGCCAGCATCCGGACAGGGGTTAATAATTCACCCCTCCACTTT.

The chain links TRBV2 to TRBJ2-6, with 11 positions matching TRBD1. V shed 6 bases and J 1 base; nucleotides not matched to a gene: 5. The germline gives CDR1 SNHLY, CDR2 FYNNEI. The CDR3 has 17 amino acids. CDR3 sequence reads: CASRGGQGVSGANVLTF. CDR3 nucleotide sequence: TGTGCCAGCAGAGGGGGACAGGGGGTGTCTGGGGCCAACGTCCTGACTTTC. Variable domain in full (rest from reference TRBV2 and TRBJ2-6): EPEVTQTPSHQVTQMGQEVILRCVPISNHLYFYWYRQILGQKVEFLVSFYNNEISEKSEIFDDQFSVERPDGSNFTLKIRSTKLEDSAMYFCASRGGQGVSGANVLTFGAGSRLTVL.

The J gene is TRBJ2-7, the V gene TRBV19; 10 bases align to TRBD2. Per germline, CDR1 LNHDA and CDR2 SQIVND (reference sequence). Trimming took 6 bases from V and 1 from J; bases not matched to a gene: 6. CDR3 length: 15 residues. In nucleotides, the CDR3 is TGTGCCAGTAGCGAAACTAGCGGGGCTTCCTACGAGCAGTACTTC. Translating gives CASSETSGASYEQYF.

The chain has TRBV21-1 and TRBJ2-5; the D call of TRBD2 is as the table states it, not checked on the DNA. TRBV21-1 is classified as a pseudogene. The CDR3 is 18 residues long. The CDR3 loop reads CASSKTTRDGGVMETQYF. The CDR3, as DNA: TGTGCCAGCAGCAAGACAACTAGGGATGGGGGGGTTATGGAGACCCAGTACTTC.

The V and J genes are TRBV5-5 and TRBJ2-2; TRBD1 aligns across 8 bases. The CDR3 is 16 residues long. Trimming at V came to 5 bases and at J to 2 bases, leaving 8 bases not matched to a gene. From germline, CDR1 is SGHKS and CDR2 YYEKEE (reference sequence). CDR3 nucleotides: TGTGCCAGCAGTAGGACAGGGCTTTTCAACACCGGGGAGCTGTTTTTT. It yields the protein CASSRTGLFNTGELFF. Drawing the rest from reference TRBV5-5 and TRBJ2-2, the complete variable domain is DAGVTQSPTHLIKTRGQQVTLRCSPISGHKSVSWYQQVLGQGPQFIFQYYEKEERGRGNFPDRFSARQFPNYSSELNVNALLLGDSALYLCASSRTGLFNTGELFFGEGSRLTVL.

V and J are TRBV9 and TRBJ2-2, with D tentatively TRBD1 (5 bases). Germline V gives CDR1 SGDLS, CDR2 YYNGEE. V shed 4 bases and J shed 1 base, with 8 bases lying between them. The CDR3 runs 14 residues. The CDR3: CASSQDRNTGELFF. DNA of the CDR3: TGTGCCAGCAGCCAAGACAGGAACACCGGGGAGCTGTTTTTT.

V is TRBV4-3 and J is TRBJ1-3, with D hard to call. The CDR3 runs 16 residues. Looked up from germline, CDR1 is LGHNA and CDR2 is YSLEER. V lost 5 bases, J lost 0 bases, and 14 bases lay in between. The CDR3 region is CASSKSHGASGNTIYF. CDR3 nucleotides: TGCGCCAGCAGCAAAAGCCACGGAGCCTCTGGAAACACCATATATTTT.

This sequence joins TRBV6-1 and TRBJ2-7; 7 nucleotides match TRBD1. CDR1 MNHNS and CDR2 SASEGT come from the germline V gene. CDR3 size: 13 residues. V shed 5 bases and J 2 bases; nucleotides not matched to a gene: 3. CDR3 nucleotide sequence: TGTGCCAGCAGTATGACAGGGCCCTACGAGCAGTACTTC. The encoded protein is CASSMTGPYEQYF.

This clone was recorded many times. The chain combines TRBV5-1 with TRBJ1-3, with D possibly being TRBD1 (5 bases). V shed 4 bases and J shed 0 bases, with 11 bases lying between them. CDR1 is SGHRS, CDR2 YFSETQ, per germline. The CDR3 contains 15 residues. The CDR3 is CASSEGLLSGNTIYF. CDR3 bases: TGCGCCAGCAGCGAGGGACTCCTCTCTGGAAACACCATATATTTT. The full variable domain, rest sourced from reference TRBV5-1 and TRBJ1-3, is KAGVTQTPRYLIKTRGQQVTLSCSPISGHRSVSWYQQTPGQGLQFLFEYFSETQRNKGNFPGRFSGRQFSNSRSEMNVSTLELGDSALYLCASSEGLLSGNTIYFGEGSWLTVV.

CDR3 protein: CASSIRGLSGNTIYF. CDR3 DNA: TGTGCCAGTAGTATAAGGGGTCTCTCTGGAAACACCATATATTTT. This chain connects TRBV19 to TRBJ1-3; weak D call: TRBD1 (5 bases). The V gene lost 2 bases and the J gene lost 0 bases, with 8 bases spanning the gap. The CDR3 is 15 amino acids. The germline gives CDR1 LNHDA, CDR2 SQIVND (reference sequence). The full variable domain, rest sourced from reference TRBV19 and TRBJ1-3, is DGGITQSPKYLFRKEGQNVTLSCEQNLNHDAMYWYRQDPGQGLRLIYYSQIVNDFQKGDIAEGYSVSREKKESFPLTVTSAQKNPTAFYLCASSIRGLSGNTIYFGEGSWLTVV.

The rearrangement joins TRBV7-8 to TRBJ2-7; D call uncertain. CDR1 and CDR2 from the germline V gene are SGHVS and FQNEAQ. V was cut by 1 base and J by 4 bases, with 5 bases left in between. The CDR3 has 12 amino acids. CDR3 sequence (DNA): TGTGCCAGCAGCTTAGGGCGGTACGAGCAGTACTTC. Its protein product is CASSLGRYEQYF.

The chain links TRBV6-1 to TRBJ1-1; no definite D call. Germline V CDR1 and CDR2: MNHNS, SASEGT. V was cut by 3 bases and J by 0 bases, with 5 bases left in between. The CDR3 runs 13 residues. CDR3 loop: CASSEDLNTEAFF. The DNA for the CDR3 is TGTGCCAGCAGTGAGGACTTGAACACTGAAGCTTTCTTT.

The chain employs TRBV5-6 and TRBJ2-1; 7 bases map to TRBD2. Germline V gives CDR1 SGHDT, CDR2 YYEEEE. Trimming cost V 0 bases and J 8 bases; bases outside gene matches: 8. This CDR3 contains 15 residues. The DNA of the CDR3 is TGTGCCAGCAGCTTGGGGGGACTAAGGAGCGATGAGCAGTTCTTC. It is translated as CASSLGGLRSDEQFF.